This T cell receptor beta chain was sequenced in a study of blood T cell repertoires in COVID-19. About the study: Sites in the United States, Italy and Spain provided acute and convalescent COVID-19 samples. T cells, B-cell-depleted T cells, or PBMCs supplied cDNA or gDNA.

Original handling: Quantification of nucleated cells was approximated via reference gene primer amplification. Data came from immunoSEQ multiplex PCR; TCRdb stores just in-frame clones and leaves some out. Clone size and V and J calls were adopted from that table, with D and trimming inferred from the DNA. The sample has hundreds of thousands of clones, around 85% seen once; the top ten hold approximately 8%. The specimen sequenced was peripheral blood. This clonotype was obtained from a woman older than 75 with acute or convalescent COVID-19.

The CDR3 bases are TGTGCCAGTACCCTGGGGGGTTCCAGTCAGCCCCAGCATTTT. Its translation is CASTLGGSSQPQHF. The J gene is TRBJ1-5, the V gene TRBV19, with D tentatively TRBD1 (5 bases). This CDR3 comprises 14 residues. Trimming shortened V by 7 bases and J by 6 bases, and 16 bases separated the two germline ends. Germline loops: CDR1 LNHDA, CDR2 SQIVND (reference sequence).